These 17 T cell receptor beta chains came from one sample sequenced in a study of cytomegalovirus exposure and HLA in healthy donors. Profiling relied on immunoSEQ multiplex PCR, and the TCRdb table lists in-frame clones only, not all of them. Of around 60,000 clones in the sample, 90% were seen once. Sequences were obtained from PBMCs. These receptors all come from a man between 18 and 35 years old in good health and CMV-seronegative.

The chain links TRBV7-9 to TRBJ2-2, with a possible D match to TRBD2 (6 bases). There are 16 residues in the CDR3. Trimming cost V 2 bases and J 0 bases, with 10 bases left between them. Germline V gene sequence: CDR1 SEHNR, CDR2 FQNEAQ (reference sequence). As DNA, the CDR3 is TGTGCCAGCAGCTTACGGCGGGGATCGAACACCGGGGAGCTGTTTTTT. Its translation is CASSLRRGSNTGELFF.

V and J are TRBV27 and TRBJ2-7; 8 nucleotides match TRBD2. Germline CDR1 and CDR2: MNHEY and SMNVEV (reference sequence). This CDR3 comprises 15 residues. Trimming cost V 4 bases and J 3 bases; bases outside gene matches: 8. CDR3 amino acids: CASSWAGGGGYEQYF. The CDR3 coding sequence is TGTGCCAGCAGTTGGGCGGGGGGCGGAGGCTACGAGCAGTACTTC.

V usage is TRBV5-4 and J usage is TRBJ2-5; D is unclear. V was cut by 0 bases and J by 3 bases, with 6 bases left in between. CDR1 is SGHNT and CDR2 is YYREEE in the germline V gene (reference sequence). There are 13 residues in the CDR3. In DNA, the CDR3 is TGTGCCAGCAGCTTGGGGCAGAAAGAGACCCAGTACTTC. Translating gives CASSLGQKETQYF.

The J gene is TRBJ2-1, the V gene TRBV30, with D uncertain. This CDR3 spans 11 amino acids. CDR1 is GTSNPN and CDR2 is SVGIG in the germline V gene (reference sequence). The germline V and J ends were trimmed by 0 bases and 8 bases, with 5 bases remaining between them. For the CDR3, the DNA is TGTGCCTGGAGTGTACTACATGAGCAGTTCTTC. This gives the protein CAWSVLHEQFF. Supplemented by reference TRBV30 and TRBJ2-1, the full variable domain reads SQTIHQWPATLVQPVGSPLSLECTVEGTSNPNLYWYRQAAGRGLQLLFYSVGIGQISSEVPQNLSASRPQDRQFILSSKKLLLSDSGFYLCAWSVLHEQFFGPGTRLTVL.

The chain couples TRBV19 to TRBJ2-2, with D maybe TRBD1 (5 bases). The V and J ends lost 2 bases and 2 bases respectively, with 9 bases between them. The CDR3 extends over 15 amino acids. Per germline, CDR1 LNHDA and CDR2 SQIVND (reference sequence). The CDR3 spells CASSIQGSNTGELFF. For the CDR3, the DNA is TGTGCCAGTAGTATACAGGGATCAAACACCGGGGAGCTGTTTTTT.

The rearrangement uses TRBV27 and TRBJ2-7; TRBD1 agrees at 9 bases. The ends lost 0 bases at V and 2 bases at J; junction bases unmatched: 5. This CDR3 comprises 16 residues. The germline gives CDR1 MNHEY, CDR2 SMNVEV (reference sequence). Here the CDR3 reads CASSLSGTGSPYEQYF. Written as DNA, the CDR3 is TGTGCCAGCAGTTTATCCGGGACAGGGAGTCCCTACGAGCAGTACTTC.

The CDR3 region is CASSTYLNTEAFF. The DNA for the CDR3 is TGTGCCAGCAGTACATACCTGAACACTGAAGCTTTCTTT. The chain is built from TRBV28 and TRBJ1-1, with D unresolved. This CDR3 is 13 amino acids long. Germline assignment: CDR1 MDHEN and CDR2 SYDVKM. V lost 5 bases and J lost 0, with 7 bases in between. Looking up the rest from reference TRBV28 and TRBJ1-1 gives the full variable domain: DVKVTQSSRYLVKRTGEKVFLECVQDMDHENMFWYRQDPGLGLRLIYFSYDVKMKEKGDIPEGYSVSREKKERFSLILESASTNQTSMYLCASSTYLNTEAFFGQGTRLTVV.

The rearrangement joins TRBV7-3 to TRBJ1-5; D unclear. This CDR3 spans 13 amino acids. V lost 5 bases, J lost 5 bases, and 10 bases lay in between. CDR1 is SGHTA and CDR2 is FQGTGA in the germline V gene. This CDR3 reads CASSPDGYQPQHF. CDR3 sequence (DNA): TGTGCCAGCAGCCCCGACGGGTATCAGCCCCAGCATTTT.

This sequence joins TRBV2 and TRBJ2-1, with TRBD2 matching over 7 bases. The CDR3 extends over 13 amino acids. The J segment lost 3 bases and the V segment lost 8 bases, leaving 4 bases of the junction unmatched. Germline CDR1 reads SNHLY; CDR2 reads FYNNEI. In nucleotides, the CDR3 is TGTGCCAGCGGGGGAGGGGACTACAATGAGCAGTTCTTC. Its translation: CASGGGDYNEQFF.

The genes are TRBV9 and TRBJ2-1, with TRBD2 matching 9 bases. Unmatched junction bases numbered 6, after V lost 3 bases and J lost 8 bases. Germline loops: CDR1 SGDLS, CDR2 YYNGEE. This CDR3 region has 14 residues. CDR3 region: CASSGRGGRHEQFF. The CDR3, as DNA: TGTGCCAGCAGCGGGCGGGGGGGACGCCATGAGCAGTTCTTC.

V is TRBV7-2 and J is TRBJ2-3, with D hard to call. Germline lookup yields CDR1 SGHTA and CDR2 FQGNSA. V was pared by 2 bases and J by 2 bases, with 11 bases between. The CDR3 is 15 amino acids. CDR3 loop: CASSLPGGTTDTQYF. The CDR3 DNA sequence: TGTGCCAGCAGCTTACCTGGCGGAACCACAGATACGCAGTATTTT.

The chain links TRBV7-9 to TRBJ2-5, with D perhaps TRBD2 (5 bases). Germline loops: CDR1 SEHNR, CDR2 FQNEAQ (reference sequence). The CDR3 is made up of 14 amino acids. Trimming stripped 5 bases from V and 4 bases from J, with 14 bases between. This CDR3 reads CASSRRGGGETQYF. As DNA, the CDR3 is TGTGCCAGCAGCCGACGCGGAGGCGGAGAGACCCAGTACTTC.

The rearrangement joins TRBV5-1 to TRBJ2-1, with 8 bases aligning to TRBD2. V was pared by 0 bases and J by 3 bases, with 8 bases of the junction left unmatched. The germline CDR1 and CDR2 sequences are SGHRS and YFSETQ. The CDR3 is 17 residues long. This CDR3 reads CASSLAASGRGYNEQFF. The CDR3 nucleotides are TGCGCCAGCAGCTTGGCGGCGAGCGGGAGAGGCTACAATGAGCAGTTCTTC.

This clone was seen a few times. The CDR3 here is CASSSGQGAGSNQPQHF. Written as DNA, the CDR3 is TGTGCCAGCAGCTCGGGACAGGGGGCTGGAAGCAATCAGCCCCAGCATTTT. The chain joins TRBV7-9 to TRBJ1-5; TRBD1 matches at 12 bases. The junction had 5 bases not matched to a gene; V was cut back by 4 bases and J by 1 base. CDR3 size: 17 residues. CDR1 SEHNR and CDR2 FQNEAQ come from the germline V gene (reference sequence).

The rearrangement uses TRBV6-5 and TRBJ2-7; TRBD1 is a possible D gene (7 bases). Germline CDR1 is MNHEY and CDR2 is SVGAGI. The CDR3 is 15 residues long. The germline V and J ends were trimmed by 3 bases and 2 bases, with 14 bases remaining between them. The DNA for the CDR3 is TGTGCCAGCAGTTATAGGGGGGACAGACCCTACGAGCAGTACTTC. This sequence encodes CASSYRGDRPYEQYF.

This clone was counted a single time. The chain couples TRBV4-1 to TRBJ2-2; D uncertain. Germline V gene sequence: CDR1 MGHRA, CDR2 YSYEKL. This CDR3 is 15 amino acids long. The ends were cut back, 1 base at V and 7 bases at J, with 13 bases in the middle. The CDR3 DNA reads TGCGCCAGCAGCCAAGTTACTCCTTCCGGCGGGGAGCTGTTTTTT. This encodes CASSQVTPSGGELFF.

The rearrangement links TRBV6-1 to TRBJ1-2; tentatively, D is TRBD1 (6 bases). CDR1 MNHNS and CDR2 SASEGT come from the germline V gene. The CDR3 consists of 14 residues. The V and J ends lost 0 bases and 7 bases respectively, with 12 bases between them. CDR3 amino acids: CASSEALGAGGYTF. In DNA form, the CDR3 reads TGTGCCAGCAGTGAAGCGCTGGGGGCTGGTGGCTACACCTTC.